Listed below are T cell receptor beta chains from one sample, sequenced in a study of T cells in Graves' hyperthyroidism and ophthalmopathy. TCRdb redid the calling of the multiplex PCR reads with MiXCR, one entry per CDR3 protein. The repertoire has 300,000 to 450,000 distinct CDR3 sequences, about 14% of them found once; the top ten carry 8% to 13%. Sequencing was done on a sample of blood. The receptors come from a woman aged 55 to 70 with Graves' hyperthyroidism. The CDR3 runs from the conserved cysteine through the conserved F or W. Each record gives: J gene, clone size, D gene, V gene, CDR3 DNA, CDR3 protein. A D gene is named only where the DNA matches it firmly. Clone size is shown for a subset of rows, as once, few, many or a class of expanded clone.

>TRBJ2-3|many|NA|TRBV5-1
TGCGCCAGCAGCCCACCCCCTTCAGATACGCAGTATTTT
CASSPPPSDTQYF
>TRBJ2-7|many|NA|TRBV11-3
TGTGCCAGCACCCCATCTAGGGGCGGCACGAATTCATACGAGCAGTACTTC
CASTPSRGGTNSYEQYF
>TRBJ2-7|many|TRBD2|TRBV20-1
TGCAGTGCTAGATCTGGCCGGACTAGCGGGGCTTACTACGAGCAGTACTTC
CSARSGRTSGAYYEQYF
>TRBJ1-1|many|NA|TRBV11-1
TGTGCCAGCAGCTTGGTGTACACTGAAGCTTTCTTT
CASSLVYTEAFF
>TRBJ1-3|NA|NA|TRBV6-2/TRBV6-3
TGTGCCAGCAAGCTCGGGATGGCAAGCTCTGGAAACACCATATATTTT
CASKLGMASSGNTIYF
>TRBJ2-3|many|NA|TRBV20-1
TGCAGTGCTGACGGCGGGCCGAGCACAGATACGCAGTATTTT
CSADGGPSTDTQYF
>TRBJ2-2|few|TRBD1|TRBV19
TGTGCCAGTAGTAATCGCCGACAGACAGGGGCGGCCACCGGGGAGCTGTTTTTT
CASSNRRQTGAATGELFF
>TRBJ1-6|few|NA|TRBV10-3
TGTGCCATCAGTCTCTACCACCCTATCGAAGAGAGCTCCTATAATTCACCCCTCCACTTT
CAISLYHPIEESSYNSPLHF
>TRBJ2-2|NA|NA|TRBV6-2/TRBV6-3
TGCGCCAGCAGGACTGTAGCAGGAAACACCGGGGAGCTGTTTTTT
CASRTVAGNTGELFF
>TRBJ2-1|NA|TRBD2|TRBV7-2
TGTGCCAGCAGCAATAAGGGTTCCCGGGGGAGGGCCACTGAGCAGTCCTTC
CASSNKGSRGRATEQSF
>TRBJ2-7|few|TRBD1|TRBV12-3/TRBV12-4
TGTGCCAGCAGTTTAGAATGGGCAGGGGGCTCCTACGAGCAGTACTTC
CASSLEWAGGSYEQYF
>TRBJ2-1|many|TRBD1|TRBV12-3/TRBV12-4
TGTGCCAGCAGTTTTGACAGGGGAGTCTACAATGAGCAGTTCTTC
CASSFDRGVYNEQFF
>TRBJ2-1|many|TRBD2|TRBV7-9
TGTGCCAGCAGCCCCCCGCGGCTAGCGGGAGGGGATGAGCAGTTCTTC
CASSPPRLAGGDEQFF
>TRBJ1-2|many|NA|TRBV18
TGTGCCAGCTCACCACGGGAGAATAACTATGGCTACACCTTC
CASSPRENNYGYTF
>TRBJ2-5|NA|TRBD1|TRBV28
TGTGCCAGCTGCCGGGACAGGCTCGAGACCCAGTACTTC
CASCRDRLETQYF
>TRBJ2-3|many|TRBD2|TRBV11-2
TGTGCCAGCAGCCCGGGACTAGTAGATACGCAGTATTTT
CASSPGLVDTQYF
>TRBJ2-2|NA|NA|TRBV20-1
TGCAGTGCTAGAGATGGAGGTGCCGGGGAGCTGTTTTTT
CSARDGGAGELFF
>TRBJ2-7|many|NA|TRBV13
TGTGCCAGCAGCTTAGGTCGGAGCTCCTACGAGCAGTACTTC
CASSLGRSSYEQYF
>TRBJ2-5|many|NA|TRBV5-1
TGCGCCAGCAGCTTGGAGGGAGAGACCCAGTACTTC
CASSLEGETQYF
>TRBJ1-1|many|NA|TRBV5-1
TGCGCCAGCAGCTTGGGCAGGGCGACGGAAGCTTTCTTT
CASSLGRATEAFF
>TRBJ2-1|many|NA|TRBV20-1
TGCAGTGCTAGCGGCGGCAATGAGCAGTTCTTC
CSASGGNEQFF
>TRBJ1-6|NA|NA|TRBV12-3/TRBV12-4
TGTGCCAACAGTCGATTGGAGAAATCACCCCTCCACTTT
CANSRLEKSPLHF
>TRBJ2-2|few|NA|TRBV27
TGTGCCAGCAGTGTCCCGGGACAAGACACCGGGGAGCTGTTTTTT
CASSVPGQDTGELFF
>TRBJ2-1|many|NA|TRBV11-3
TGTGCCAGCAGCTTACGGGACTCTCGGTCCTACAATGAGCAGTTCTTC
CASSLRDSRSYNEQFF
>TRBJ1-5|NA|NA|TRBV5-1
TGCGCCAGCAGCTTGACGCCAGCCCCCGATCAGCCCCAGCATTTT
CASSLTPAPDQPQHF
>TRBJ2-1|many|NA|TRBV5-1
TGCGCCAGCAGCTTGGTCGCCTCCTACAATGAGCAGTTCTTC
CASSLVASYNEQFF
>TRBJ2-7|many|TRBD1|TRBV5-5
TGTGCCAGCAGCTTGGACTGGACAGGGACCTACGAGCAGTACTTC
CASSLDWTGTYEQYF
>TRBJ1-1|NA|TRBD1|TRBV3-1
TGTGCCAGCAGCCCCTGGACAGGGTCGAACACTGAAGCTTTCTTT
CASSPWTGSNTEAFF
>TRBJ2-7|many|NA|TRBV18
TGTGCCAGCTCACCACCGGCCCTCTACGAGCAGTACTTC
CASSPPALYEQYF
>TRBJ2-7|NA|TRBD1|TRBV5-1
TGCGCCAGCAGCTTGGAGGGACAGGGGGCCTACGAGCAGTACTTC
CASSLEGQGAYEQYF
>TRBJ2-5|many|TRBD2|TRBV7-2
TGTGCCAGCAGCTATACCGGGACTAGCAGCGAGACCCAGTACTTC
CASSYTGTSSETQYF
>TRBJ2-3|NA|TRBD2|TRBV2
TGTGCCAGCAGTGTGACTAGCGGGGACACAGATACGCAGTATTTT
CASSVTSGDTDTQYF
>TRBJ2-5|many|NA|TRBV27
TGTGCCAGCAGTACAGCGGGTATCCAAGAGACCCAGTACTTC
CASSTAGIQETQYF